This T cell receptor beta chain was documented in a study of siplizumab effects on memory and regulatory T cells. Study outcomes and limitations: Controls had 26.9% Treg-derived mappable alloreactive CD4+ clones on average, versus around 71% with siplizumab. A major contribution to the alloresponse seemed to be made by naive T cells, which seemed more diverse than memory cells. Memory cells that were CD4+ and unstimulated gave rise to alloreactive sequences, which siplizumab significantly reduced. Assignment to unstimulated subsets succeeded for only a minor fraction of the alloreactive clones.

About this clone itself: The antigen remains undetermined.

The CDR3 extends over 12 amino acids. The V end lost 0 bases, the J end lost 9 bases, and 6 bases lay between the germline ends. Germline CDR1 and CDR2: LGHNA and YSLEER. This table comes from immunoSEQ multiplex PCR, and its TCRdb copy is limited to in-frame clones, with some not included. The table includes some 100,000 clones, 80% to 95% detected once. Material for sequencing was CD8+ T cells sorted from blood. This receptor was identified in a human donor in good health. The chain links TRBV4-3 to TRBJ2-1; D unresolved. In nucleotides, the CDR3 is TGCGCCAGCAGCCAAGAGGGCACTGAGCAGTTCTTC. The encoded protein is CASSQEGTEQFF.